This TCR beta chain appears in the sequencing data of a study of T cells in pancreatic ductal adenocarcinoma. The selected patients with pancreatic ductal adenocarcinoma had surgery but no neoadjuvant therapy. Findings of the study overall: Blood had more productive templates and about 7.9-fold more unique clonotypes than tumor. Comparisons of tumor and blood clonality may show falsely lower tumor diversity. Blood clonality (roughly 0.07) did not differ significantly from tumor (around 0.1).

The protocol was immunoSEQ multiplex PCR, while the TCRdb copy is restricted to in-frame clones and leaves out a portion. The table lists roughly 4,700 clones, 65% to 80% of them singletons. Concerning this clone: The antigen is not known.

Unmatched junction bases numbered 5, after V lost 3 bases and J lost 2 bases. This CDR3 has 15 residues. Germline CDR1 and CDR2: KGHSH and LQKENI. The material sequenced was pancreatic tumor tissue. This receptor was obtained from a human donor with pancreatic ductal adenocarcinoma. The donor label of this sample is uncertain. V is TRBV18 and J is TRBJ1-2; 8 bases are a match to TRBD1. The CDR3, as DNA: TGTGCCAGCTCACCGGACAGGGATCCCAACTATGGCTACACCTTC. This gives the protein CASSPDRDPNYGYTF.